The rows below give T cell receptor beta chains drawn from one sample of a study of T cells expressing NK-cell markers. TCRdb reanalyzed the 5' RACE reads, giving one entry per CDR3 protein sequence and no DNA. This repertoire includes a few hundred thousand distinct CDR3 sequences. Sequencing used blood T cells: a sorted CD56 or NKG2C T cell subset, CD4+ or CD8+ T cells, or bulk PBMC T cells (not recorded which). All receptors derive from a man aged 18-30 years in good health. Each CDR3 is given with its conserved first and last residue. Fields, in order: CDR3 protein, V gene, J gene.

cdr3_aa: CASSSPGQAAYEQYF
v_call: TRBV6-2/TRBV6-3
j_call: TRBJ2-7

cdr3_aa: CASSQAGLAGLSTDTQYF
v_call: TRBV4-3
j_call: TRBJ2-3

cdr3_aa: CASSLSQSNTGELFF
v_call: TRBV27
j_call: TRBJ2-2

cdr3_aa: CASSPPRQGLETQYF
v_call: TRBV3-1
j_call: TRBJ2-5

cdr3_aa: CASSPRQGLSYNEQFF
v_call: TRBV18
j_call: TRBJ2-1

cdr3_aa: CASSKPRSHALSYEQYF
v_call: TRBV28
j_call: TRBJ2-7

cdr3_aa: CAISEPQSNSPLHF
v_call: TRBV10-3
j_call: TRBJ1-6

cdr3_aa: CASSLSWGNGYTF
v_call: TRBV27
j_call: TRBJ1-2

cdr3_aa: CASSGGAVLTSGANVLTF
v_call: TRBV6-1
j_call: TRBJ2-6

cdr3_aa: CASSSRAFKKGEQYF
v_call: TRBV7-2
j_call: TRBJ2-7

cdr3_aa: CASSARLPMHPDTQYF
v_call: TRBV7-2
j_call: TRBJ2-3

cdr3_aa: CASSLSVGVETQYF
v_call: TRBV7-2
j_call: TRBJ2-5

cdr3_aa: CASSQDLVGGDNEQFF
v_call: TRBV4-2
j_call: TRBJ2-1

cdr3_aa: CASSLRRQSYEQYF
v_call: TRBV12-3/TRBV12-4
j_call: TRBJ2-7

cdr3_aa: CASSISSYNEQFF
v_call: TRBV12-3/TRBV12-4
j_call: TRBJ2-1

cdr3_aa: CASSLLVILDTEAFF
v_call: TRBV7-9
j_call: TRBJ1-1

cdr3_aa: CAISPGLETQYF
v_call: TRBV10-3
j_call: TRBJ2-5

cdr3_aa: CASGFGDTIYF
v_call: TRBV6-1
j_call: TRBJ1-3

cdr3_aa: CASSSRGALALSYNEQFF
v_call: TRBV7-2
j_call: TRBJ2-1

cdr3_aa: CASSLETGGWSEQFF
v_call: TRBV7-2
j_call: TRBJ2-1

cdr3_aa: CASSDFGVDPEQFF
v_call: TRBV10-1
j_call: TRBJ2-1

cdr3_aa: CASFTPESKNEQFF
v_call: TRBV12-3/TRBV12-4
j_call: TRBJ2-1